This T cell receptor beta chain was sequenced during a study of PD-L1 blockade in urothelial cancer. Study information: The authors examined blood 3 weeks (second dose) and 6 weeks after treatment start.

The CDR3 sequence is 12 residues long. V lost 4 bases and J 16 bases, leaving 17 bases between the germline ends. CDR1 and CDR2 from the germline V gene are SGHAT and FQNNGV. The time point here: peripheral blood 6 weeks after treatment start. This table comes from immunoSEQ multiplex PCR, and its TCRdb copy is limited to in-frame clones, with some not included. Of 25,000 to 35,000 clones in the sample, 79% were seen once. Here the sequenced sample was PBMCs, taken around atezolizumab (anti-PD-L1) treatment. The chain combines TRBV11-2 with TRBJ2-1; tentative D call: TRBD2 (7 bases). The clonotype originates from a man between 65 and 79 years old with urothelial cancer. CDR3 nucleotides: TGTGCCAGCAGCTCGGCGGGGGCCTTAATATTCTTC. It yields the protein CASSSAGALIFF.